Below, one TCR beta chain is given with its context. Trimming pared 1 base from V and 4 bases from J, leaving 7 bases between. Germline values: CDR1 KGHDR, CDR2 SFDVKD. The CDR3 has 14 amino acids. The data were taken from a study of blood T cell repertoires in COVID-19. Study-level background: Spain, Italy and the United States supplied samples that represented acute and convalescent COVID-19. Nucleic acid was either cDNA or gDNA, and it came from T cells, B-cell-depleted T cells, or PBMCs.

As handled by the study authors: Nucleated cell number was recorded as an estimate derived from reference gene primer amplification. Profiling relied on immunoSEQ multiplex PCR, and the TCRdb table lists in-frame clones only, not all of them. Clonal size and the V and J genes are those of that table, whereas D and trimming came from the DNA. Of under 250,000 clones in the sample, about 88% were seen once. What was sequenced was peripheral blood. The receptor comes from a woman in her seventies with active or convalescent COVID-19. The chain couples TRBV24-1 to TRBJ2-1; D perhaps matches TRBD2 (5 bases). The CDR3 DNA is TGTGCCACCAGTGATTTATCGGGGTACAATGAGCAGTTCTTC. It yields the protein CATSDLSGYNEQFF.